This TCR beta chain was sequenced during a study of CD8 T cells in ankylosing spondylitis. Preparation of TCR beta libraries was done by quantitative 5'-RACE with molecular barcodes. TCRdb re-analysed the 5' RACE reads in MiXCR, keeping a single row per CDR3 protein. The repertoire holds around 99,000 distinct CDR3 sequences, with roughly 8.8% as singletons. This clonotype was picked up many times. Its specificity is unknown. Points from the study as a whole: Disease-associated clones were reportedly significantly overrepresented in matched ankylosing spondylitis synovial fluid. Within ankylosing spondylitis blood, a TCR beta motif made up of eight or nine highly homologous variants appeared to be characteristic.

Germline V gives CDR1 LGHNT, CDR2 FRNRAP. The CDR3 spans 20 residues. Trimming shortened V by 6 bases and J by 0 bases, and 27 bases separated the two germline ends. This TCR derives from a male donor with ankylosing spondylitis or in good health (not recorded which). The chain carries TRBV12-5 and TRBJ2-4; unclear D gene. Sequencing was performed on blood, either unsorted or a sorted T cell fraction (not recorded which). CDR3 loop: CASGPPTPDVRSVAKNIQYF. The CDR3 region has the DNA TGTGCTAGTGGCCCTCCCACCCCGGACGTAAGGTCCGTAGCCAAAAACATTCAGTACTTC.